The rows below give T cell receptor beta chains drawn from one sample of a study of T cells in tuberculosis. Sequencing used immunoSEQ multiplex PCR; TCRdb keeps in-frame clones, though not all of them. The repertoire consists of nearly 60,000 clones, with approximately 86% occurring once and the leading ten covering about a fifth. Sample: CD1b-GMM tetramer-negative cells sorted from PBMCs. Every receptor here comes from an adult woman with latent tuberculosis. Each CDR3 is given with its conserved first and last residue. Fields, in order: D gene, J gene, CDR3 length, V gene, clone size, CDR3 protein, CDR3 DNA. D genes are given only for firm matches. Clone size is given for some rows only: seen once, a few or many times, or a class if the clone is expanded.

D gene: TRBD1
J gene: TRBJ1-5
CDR3 length: 15
V gene: TRBV7-2
clone size: NA
CDR3 protein: CASSFGQGVGQPQHF
CDR3 DNA: TGTGCCAGCAGCTTCGGACAGGGGGTGGGTCAGCCCCAGCATTTT

D gene: TRBD2
J gene: TRBJ2-2
CDR3 length: 17
V gene: TRBV7-9
clone size: once
CDR3 protein: CASSLERTSGNTGELFF
CDR3 DNA: TGTGCCAGCAGCTTAGAGCGGACTAGCGGTAACACCGGGGAGCTGTTTTTT

D gene: NA
J gene: TRBJ1-2
CDR3 length: 16
V gene: TRBV5-1
clone size: NA
CDR3 protein: CASSLAGGQTYYGYTF
CDR3 DNA: TGCGCCAGCAGCTTGGCCGGTGGACAGACGTACTATGGCTACACCTTC

D gene: NA
J gene: TRBJ1-1
CDR3 length: 15
V gene: TRBV2
clone size: NA
CDR3 protein: CASSEEPGSGTEAFF
CDR3 DNA: TGTGCCAGCAGTGAGGAGCCGGGTTCGGGGACTGAAGCTTTCTTT

D gene: TRBD2
J gene: TRBJ2-7
CDR3 length: 15
V gene: TRBV7-6
clone size: NA
CDR3 protein: CASSLGPSGDYEQYF
CDR3 DNA: TGTGCCAGCAGCTTAGGACCTAGCGGGGACTACGAGCAGTACTTC

D gene: TRBD1
J gene: TRBJ1-2
CDR3 length: 15
V gene: TRBV6-5
clone size: NA
CDR3 protein: CASSSALGQGYGYTF
CDR3 DNA: TGTGCCAGCAGTTCCGCTCTCGGACAGGGGTATGGCTACACCTTC

D gene: TRBD2
J gene: TRBJ2-3
CDR3 length: 16
V gene: TRBV6-4
clone size: NA
CDR3 protein: CASSDSPSGNPDTQYF
CDR3 DNA: TGTGCCAGCAGTGACTCACCTAGCGGGAACCCAGATACGCAGTATTTT

D gene: TRBD2
J gene: TRBJ2-7
CDR3 length: 16
V gene: TRBV28
clone size: NA
CDR3 protein: CASSPLLAGSSYEQYF
CDR3 DNA: TGTGCCAGCAGTCCCTTACTAGCGGGGAGCTCCTACGAGCAGTACTTC

D gene: TRBD2
J gene: TRBJ2-7
CDR3 length: 14
V gene: TRBV29-1
clone size: NA
CDR3 protein: CSALGGDIAYEQYF
CDR3 DNA: TGCAGCGCCCTCGGGGGGGACATTGCCTACGAGCAGTACTTC

D gene: NA
J gene: TRBJ1-4
CDR3 length: 14
V gene: TRBV29-1
clone size: NA
CDR3 protein: CSVGWSRAGEKLFF
CDR3 DNA: TGCAGCGTCGGGTGGAGCAGGGCGGGAGAAAAACTGTTTTTT

D gene: NA
J gene: TRBJ1-2
CDR3 length: 12
V gene: TRBV29-1
clone size: NA
CDR3 protein: CSFESANYGYTF
CDR3 DNA: TGCAGCTTTGAGAGTGCTAACTATGGCTACACCTTC

D gene: TRBD2
J gene: TRBJ2-1
CDR3 length: 17
V gene: TRBV7-9
clone size: NA
CDR3 protein: CASSIGLAGGVYNEQFF
CDR3 DNA: TGTGCCAGCAGCATCGGACTAGCGGGGGGCGTTTACAATGAGCAGTTCTTC

D gene: NA
J gene: TRBJ1-5
CDR3 length: 13
V gene: TRBV19
clone size: NA
CDR3 protein: CASRRGLDQPQHF
CDR3 DNA: TGTGCCAGTAGGCGGGGTTTGGATCAGCCCCAGCATTTT

D gene: NA
J gene: TRBJ2-7
CDR3 length: 13
V gene: TRBV6-5
clone size: NA
CDR3 protein: CASSYGPSYEQYF
CDR3 DNA: TGTGCCAGCAGTTACGGCCCCTCCTACGAGCAGTACTTC

D gene: NA
J gene: TRBJ2-1
CDR3 length: 14
V gene: TRBV7-9
clone size: NA
CDR3 protein: CASAGGYSYNEQFF
CDR3 DNA: TGTGCCAGCGCCGGAGGGTACTCCTACAATGAGCAGTTCTTC

D gene: NA
J gene: TRBJ2-1
CDR3 length: 12
V gene: TRBV4-3
clone size: NA
CDR3 protein: CASSQDSREQFF
CDR3 DNA: TGCGCCAGCAGCCAAGATAGCCGTGAGCAGTTCTTC